Presented here are 20 T cell receptor beta chains from one specimen sequenced in a study of PD-L1 blockade in urothelial cancer. Time point reported: peripheral blood 6 weeks after treatment start. The method was immunoSEQ multiplex PCR; TCRdb's version includes in-frame clones alone and lacks a portion of them. The data contain tens of thousands of clones, under 95% of them singletons. The sequencing used PBMCs, collected around atezolizumab (anti-PD-L1) treatment. The receptors derive from a man aged 70 or older with urothelial cancer.

This clone was counted a few times. The chain links TRBV28 to TRBJ1-2; possibly TRBD1 for D (6 bases). The V end lost 2 bases, the J end lost 6 bases, and 10 bases lay between the germline ends. The CDR3 covers 13 residues. Germline V gene lookup returns CDR1 MDHEN and CDR2 SYDVKM. This CDR3 is CASSLGQGNGYTF. In nucleotides, the CDR3 is TGTGCCAGCAGTTTAGGTCAGGGGAATGGCTACACCTTC.

The chain couples TRBV19 to TRBJ2-3, with 13 bases lining up with TRBD2. In germline, CDR1 is LNHDA, CDR2 SQIVND (reference sequence). V shed 5 bases and J 2 bases; nucleotides not matched to a gene: 4. There are 16 residues in the CDR3. The CDR3 bases are TGTGCCAGTAGTTTCGGGACTAGCGGGGCCACAGATACGCAGTATTTT. Protein: CASSFGTSGATDTQYF.

V and J are TRBV4-1 and TRBJ2-7; 11 bases are shared with TRBD1. The junction had 4 bases not matched to a gene; V was cut back by 3 bases and J by 3 bases. The CDR3 spans 15 residues. Germline lookup yields CDR1 MGHRA and CDR2 YSYEKL. The CDR3 DNA is TGCGCCAGCAGCCATCCCGGGACAGGGGGCTACGAGCAGTACTTC. This codes for CASSHPGTGGYEQYF.

The chain recombines TRBV9 with TRBJ2-6; TRBD1 matches 7 bases. The length of the CDR3 is 17 residues. Germline V gene data show CDR1 as SGDLS and CDR2 as YYNGEE. V shed 4 bases, J shed 2 bases, and the junction held 9 bases outside the gene matches. The CDR3 is CASSPQPTGTGANVLTF. CDR3 DNA sequence: TGTGCCAGCAGCCCCCAACCGACAGGGACTGGGGCCAACGTCCTGACTTTC.

With respect to this clone: Within the sample, other DNA sequences also encode this same CDR3. The chain has TRBV9 and TRBJ1-2; D unresolved. CDR1 and CDR2 from the germline V gene are SGDLS and YYNGEE. This CDR3 is built from 14 residues. V was clipped by 0 bases and J by 7 bases, with 13 bases between them. CDR3 sequence (DNA): TGTGCCAGCAGCGTAGGTGGTGGGGAGGGTGGCTACACCTTC. Its protein is CASSVGGGEGGYTF. The whole variable domain, filled in from reference TRBV9 and TRBJ1-2, reads DSGVTQTPKHLITATGQRVTLRCSPRSGDLSVYWYQQSLDQGLQFLIQYYNGEERAKGNILERFSAQQFPDLHSELNLSSLELGDSALYFCASSVGGGEGGYTFGSGTRLTVV.

This chain uses TRBV19 with TRBJ2-5; tentative D call: TRBD2 (5 bases). This CDR3 is 15 amino acids long. CDR1 is LNHDA, CDR2 SQIVND, per germline (reference sequence). With 3 bases removed from V and 5 bases from J, the gap between germline ends came to 16 bases. This chain's CDR3 is CASSILLGRGETQYF. CDR3 in DNA: TGTGCCAGTAGTATTCTATTGGGCAGAGGGGAGACCCAGTACTTC.

The chain employs TRBV7-2 and TRBJ1-2; 8 bases align to TRBD1. Germline V CDR1 and CDR2: SGHTA, FQGNSA. V shed 6 bases, J shed 6 bases, and the junction held 9 bases outside the gene matches. The CDR3 totals 14 residues. The CDR3 DNA sequence: TGTGCCAGCAGAACTAGGACAGGGCGTAATGGCTACACCTTC. It encodes CASRTRTGRNGYTF.

The chain combines TRBV5-1 with TRBJ2-7; perhaps TRBD2 as D (5 bases). Trimming took 4 bases from V and 2 from J, leaving 16 bases between them. Germline V lookup: CDR1 SGHRS, CDR2 YFSETQ. The CDR3 is 15 residues long. DNA for the CDR3: TGCGCCAGCAGCCCAGAGGGCGGAACGACCTACGAGCAGTACTTC. It codes for CASSPEGGTTYEQYF.

V usage is TRBV19 and J usage is TRBJ2-1; 11 nucleotides agree with TRBD2. There are 15 residues in the CDR3. Germline V gene lookup returns CDR1 LNHDA and CDR2 SQIVND (reference sequence). V was clipped by 3 bases and J by 6 bases; unmatched bases: 4. In DNA, the CDR3 is TGTGCCAGTAGTATTCCCACTAGCGGGAGCAATGAGCAGTTCTTC. Translated, it gives CASSIPTSGSNEQFF.

This clone has just one count. The chain recombines TRBV15 with TRBJ1-1, with TRBD1 matching over 8 bases. The CDR3 totals 14 residues. The germline CDR1 and CDR2 sequences are LNHNV and YYDKDF (reference sequence). The trim removed 4 bases at V and 6 bases at J, leaving 7 bases unmatched. The CDR3 DNA is TGTGCCACCAGCAAAGGACAGGGAGAGTCTGAAGCTTTCTTT. Its translation: CATSKGQGESEAFF.

In this sample, this clone turned up once. The DNA of the CDR3 is TGCGCCAGCAGCTTGTCAGGGGGGAACACTGAAGCTTTCTTT. It yields the protein CASSLSGGNTEAFF. V is TRBV5-1 and J is TRBJ1-1; 7 bases map to TRBD1. The CDR3 is 14 residues long. Trimming took 1 base from V and 1 from J; bases not matched to a gene: 1. Germline lookup yields CDR1 SGHRS and CDR2 YFSETQ. Filled out from reference TRBV5-1 and TRBJ1-1, the complete variable domain reads KAGVTQTPRYLIKTRGQQVTLSCSPISGHRSVSWYQQTPGQGLQFLFEYFSETQRNKGNFPGRFSGRQFSNSRSEMNVSTLELGDSALYLCASSLSGGNTEAFFGQGTRLTVV.

The J gene is TRBJ2-3, the V gene TRBV7-8; TRBD1 aligns across 7 bases. Germline assignment: CDR1 SGHVS and CDR2 FQNEAQ. The CDR3 is made up of 15 amino acids. V lost 5 bases to trimming and J lost 3 bases; unmatched junction nucleotides: 8. This CDR3 is CASSPRQGLTDTQYF. As DNA, the CDR3 is TGTGCCAGCAGCCCGCGACAGGGCTTGACAGATACGCAGTATTTT.

CDR3 protein: CASSIAGTGGEAFF. The CDR3 bases are TGTGCCAGTAGTATCGCCGGGACAGGCGGTGAAGCTTTCTTT. The chain joins TRBV19 to TRBJ1-1, with 8 bases identical to TRBD1. Germline CDR1 and CDR2: LNHDA and SQIVND (reference sequence). The CDR3 consists of 14 residues. V shed 3 bases, J shed 7 bases, and the junction held 7 bases outside the gene matches.

The V call is TRBV28, the J call TRBJ1-5; D gene uncertain. Germline V gene lookup returns CDR1 MDHEN and CDR2 SYDVKM. This CDR3 contains 15 residues. Trimming shortened V by 3 bases and J by 2 bases, and 11 bases separated the two germline ends. Written as DNA, the CDR3 is TGTGCCAGCAGTTTTCCGGGTCTCGGCAATCAGCCCCAGCATTTT. Its protein is CASSFPGLGNQPQHF. Drawing the rest from reference TRBV28 and TRBJ1-5, the complete variable domain is DVKVTQSSRYLVKRTGEKVFLECVQDMDHENMFWYRQDPGLGLRLIYFSYDVKMKEKGDIPEGYSVSREKKERFSLILESASTNQTSMYLCASSFPGLGNQPQHFGDGTRLSIL.

The chain joins TRBV4-2 to TRBJ2-7; TRBD1 aligns across 8 bases. The V gene's germline CDR1 is LGHNA and CDR2 YNFKEQ. Trimming took 3 bases from V and 2 from J; bases not matched to a gene: 9. The CDR3 consists of 16 residues. This chain's CDR3 is CASSHRWDRRPYEQYF. The DNA for the CDR3 is TGTGCCAGCAGCCATCGGTGGGACAGGCGTCCCTACGAGCAGTACTTC.

This clone was seen just once. The V call is TRBV2, the J call TRBJ2-3, with D maybe TRBD2 (7 bases). Trimming removed 6 bases from V and 0 bases from J, with 25 bases in between. CDR3 length: 19 residues. Germline V gene sequence: CDR1 SNHLY, CDR2 FYNNEI. The chain's CDR3 is CASRLTLADRRPSTDTQYF. In DNA, the CDR3 is TGTGCCAGCAGACTCACCCTAGCGGACAGACGGCCTAGCACAGATACGCAGTATTTT.

V gene TRBV6-6 combines with J gene TRBJ2-5; D gene ambiguous. CDR1 MNHNY and CDR2 SVGAGI come from the germline V gene (reference sequence). V lost 6 bases to trimming and J lost 3 bases, with 8 bases between them. This CDR3 comprises 12 residues. In DNA, the CDR3 is TGTGCCAGCAGCCCTTCGGAAGAGACCCAGTACTTC. As protein: CASSPSEETQYF.

CDR3: CASSYSIRQAYGYTF. The CDR3, as DNA: TGTGCCAGCAGTTACTCTATACGACAGGCCTATGGCTACACCTTC. This chain connects TRBV6-5 to TRBJ1-2; TRBD1 might be the D (6 bases). CDR1 is MNHEY and CDR2 is SVGAGI in the germline V gene. The CDR3 length is 15 residues. V was trimmed by 0 bases and J by 4 bases, leaving 12 bases between them.

The V call is TRBV28, the J call TRBJ1-2; TRBD1 agrees at 8 bases. CDR1 and CDR2 (germline): MDHEN, SYDVKM. The CDR3 is 13 amino acids. The J segment lost 4 bases and the V segment lost 7 bases, leaving 5 bases of the junction unmatched. CDR3 in amino acids: CASKRQGSYGYTF. For the CDR3, the DNA is TGTGCCAGCAAAAGACAGGGGAGCTATGGCTACACCTTC.

The chain carries TRBV18 and TRBJ2-7; 12 nucleotides match TRBD2. Germline values: CDR1 KGHSH, CDR2 LQKENI. Unmatched junction bases numbered 12, after V lost 3 bases and J lost 0 bases. This CDR3 region has 19 residues. The CDR3 coding sequence is TGTGCCAGCTCACCCCTCCCCGGGACTAGCGGGTCCAGCTCCTACGAGCAGTACTTC. Its protein product is CASSPLPGTSGSSSYEQYF.